What follows are 11 T cell receptor beta chains derived from one specimen sequenced in a study of spatial heterogeneity in lung cancer (dated by TCRdb to about 2019). The library was built by means of 5' RACE. The instrument was a NextSeq 500. TCRdb applied fastp at Q25 and MiXCR to the public reads, then kept only in-frame beta chains. Every distinct CDR3 protein forms one entry, paired with its most common genes and DNA. For this sample the table gives 150 or so distinct CDR3 sequences, of which about 20% were detected only once. The leading ten clones occupy about 63% of the sample. Their target antigens are unknown. Sample time point, as interpreted from the label and publication: sample taken at primary tumor resection. Summary of the overall study and its limitations: The number of expanded intratumoral alpha and beta TCRs correlated with the tumor nonsynonymous mutation count.

This specimen consisted of lung tumor tissue, obtained at surgery. The receptor set was obtained from a female donor with early-stage non-small cell lung cancer.

Comments on this clonotype: The library was designed around alpha chains, so this beta chain is a stray read whose abundance carries little weight. This sequence joins TRBV6-1 and TRBJ2-1, with 11 bases that match TRBD2. Germline CDR1 MNHNS, CDR2 SASEGT. CDR3 length: 15 residues. V lost 3 bases and J lost 10; bases outside the gene matches: 8. The DNA for the CDR3 is TGTGCCAGCAGTGACCGGACTAGCGGGCTAACCGAGCAGTTCTTC. This translates into CASSDRTSGLTEQFF.

This clonotype was observed a few times. This beta chain turned up in a library designed for alpha chains; as an off-target read, its abundance says little. The chain combines TRBV28 with TRBJ2-7; TRBD1 agrees at 7 bases. Germline V gene lookup returns CDR1 MDHEN and CDR2 SYDVKM. The junction had 7 bases not matched to a gene; V was cut back by 5 bases and J by 3 bases. CDR3 length: 14 residues. CDR3 in amino acids: CASSGTVSRYEQYF. The CDR3 region has the DNA TGTGCCAGCAGTGGGACAGTGAGTCGCTACGAGCAGTACTTC.

About this clonotype itself: A much larger clone is a single base away; this may be a read error. The size of this beta chain means little, since it is a stray read in a library made for alpha chains. The gene calls are TRBV7-2 and TRBJ1-5, with D unclear. The germline CDR1 and CDR2 sequences are SGHTA and FQGNSA. This CDR3 has 16 amino acids. The CDR3 spells CASSLGLGFGNQPRHF. The CDR3 region has the DNA TGTGCCAGCAGCTTAGGACTGGGATTTGGAAATCAGCCCCGGCATTTT.

This clonotype was observed a handful of times. This beta chain slipped into a library made for alpha chains as a stray read, so its size is not meaningful. This sequence joins TRBV5-6 and TRBJ2-5; D is uncertain. This CDR3 spans 13 amino acids. Germline values: CDR1 SGHDT, CDR2 YYEEEE. Trimming shortened V by 0 bases and J by 5 bases, and 8 bases separated the two germline ends. CDR3 region: CASSLDRRETQYF. The CDR3 DNA sequence: TGTGCCAGCAGCTTGGACAGACGCGAGACCCAGTACTTC.

By share of the sample, this clonotype is hyperexpanded (1% or more). This beta chain represents an off-target read in a library built for alpha chains; its size is of limited meaning. This chain links TRBV10-3 with TRBJ1-2; D remains unclear. The CDR3 is 13 residues long. V lost 4 bases and J 4 bases, leaving 10 bases between the germline ends. CDR1 is ENHRY and CDR2 is SYGVKD in the germline V gene. CDR3 DNA sequence: TGTGCCATCAGTGGAGGCAGAATCTATGGCTACACCTTC. Encoded protein: CAISGGRIYGYTF.

In this sample, this clonotype turned up a few times. The size of this beta chain means little, since it is a stray read in a library made for alpha chains. J is TRBJ2-1 and V is TRBV7-2, with TRBD2 identical over 7 bases. In germline, CDR1 is SGHTA, CDR2 FQGNSA. The CDR3 is 13 amino acids. The J segment lost 7 bases and the V segment lost 3 bases, leaving 3 bases of the junction unmatched. The CDR3: CASSLPGGNEQFF. CDR3 bases: TGTGCCAGCAGCTTGCCCGGGGGGAATGAGCAGTTCTTC.

Of note for this clonotype: The library was designed around alpha chains, so this beta chain is a stray read whose abundance carries little weight. The chain carries TRBV5-1 and TRBJ2-3; tentatively, D is TRBD1 (6 bases). V was trimmed by 4 bases and J by 6 bases, leaving 21 bases between them. Germline V lookup: CDR1 SGHRS, CDR2 YFSETQ. This CDR3 comprises 16 residues. This chain's CDR3 is CASSASGQASGDTQYF. CDR3 nucleotide sequence: TGCGCCAGCAGCGCATCGGGACAAGCTTCCGGCGATACGCAGTATTTT.

This clonotype is large in the sample. This beta chain lies outside the target of a library built for alpha chains; its clone size means little. The V call is TRBV5-1, the J call TRBJ1-2; TRBD1 might be the D (5 bases). V was shortened by 4 bases and J by 4 bases, with 11 bases between the two germline ends. The CDR3 has 13 amino acids. Germline V gene data show CDR1 as SGHRS and CDR2 as YFSETQ. In nucleotides, the CDR3 is TGCGCCAGCAGCCCCATTAGGGGCTATGGCTACACCTTC. As protein: CASSPIRGYGYTF.

Note on this clonotype: Since the library was made to target alpha chains, this beta chain is a stray read and its abundance is not meaningful. The V call is TRBV5-1, the J call TRBJ2-7; no clear D. Trimming cost V 4 bases and J 7 bases, with 15 bases left between them. Germline lookup yields CDR1 SGHRS and CDR2 YFSETQ. The CDR3 is made up of 13 amino acids. The CDR3 loop reads CASSPSLRWEQYF. For the CDR3, the DNA is TGCGCCAGCAGCCCGTCGCTAAGGTGGGAGCAGTACTTC.

There are a few counts of this clonotype. This beta chain was picked up by a library intended for alpha chains and is off target, so its count carries little meaning. The J gene is TRBJ2-3, the V gene TRBV7-8; TRBD2 matches 7 bases. V trimming: 0 bases; J trimming: 0 bases; junction bases outside the gene matches: 6. CDR1 SGHVS and CDR2 FQNEAQ come from the germline V gene. The CDR3 is 17 amino acids. The DNA of the CDR3 is TGTGCCAGCAGCTTAGCGCCCCAGCGGGGAAGCACAGATACGCAGTATTTT. Its translation: CASSLAPQRGSTDTQYF.

This clonotype is large by share. This beta chain is off target for a library built for alpha chains, so its abundance means little. The chain is built from TRBV19 and TRBJ1-2, with D unclear. This CDR3 region has 14 residues. Germline V gene sequence: CDR1 LNHDA, CDR2 SQIVND (reference sequence). Trimming stripped 3 bases from V and 0 bases from J, with 8 bases between. This CDR3 is CASSIWPPNYGYTF. For the CDR3, the DNA is TGTGCCAGTAGTATCTGGCCTCCTAACTATGGCTACACCTTC.